A selection of T cell receptor beta chains follows, all from one sample in a study of early T cells in non-severe SARS-CoV-2 infection. TCRdb used MiXCR to reprocess the 5' RACE reads, holding one entry per CDR3 protein. The data hold 65,000 to 85,000 distinct CDR3 sequences, with 8% to 10% observed a single time. The sequences come from whole blood, collected at baseline. Receptors were obtained from an adult who was a healthcare worker with PCR-confirmed SARS-CoV-2 infection or an uninfected control (not recorded which). Both conserved end residues are part of each CDR3. Fields, in order: J gene, D gene, V gene, clone size, CDR3 DNA, CDR3 protein. A D gene is named only where the DNA matches it firmly. Expanded clones are given a class, and other clones once, few, many or no size at all.

j_gene: TRBJ2-1; d_gene: NA; v_gene: TRBV9; abundance: NA; CDR3nt: TGTGCCAGCAGCGTAGGGGATAGAGATGAGCAGTTCTTC; CDR3aa: CASSVGDRDEQFF
j_gene: TRBJ2-7; d_gene: NA; v_gene: TRBV7-9; abundance: NA; CDR3nt: TGTGCCAGCAGCTTAGCGCCCAGTGACGAGCAGTACTTC; CDR3aa: CASSLAPSDEQYF
j_gene: TRBJ2-4; d_gene: NA; v_gene: TRBV5-1; abundance: many; CDR3nt: TGCGCCAGCAGCTTGGCAGGTCAAAACATTCAGTACTTC; CDR3aa: CASSLAGQNIQYF
j_gene: TRBJ1-6; d_gene: NA; v_gene: TRBV7-2; abundance: NA; CDR3nt: TGTGCCAGCAGCTTAGGTACACCACCCCTCCACTTT; CDR3aa: CASSLGTPPLHF
j_gene: TRBJ2-2; d_gene: NA; v_gene: TRBV29-1; abundance: NA; CDR3nt: TGCAGCGTTGAAACTAGCCAGAACACCGGGGAGCTGTTTTTT; CDR3aa: CSVETSQNTGELFF
j_gene: TRBJ1-2; d_gene: NA; v_gene: TRBV18; abundance: many; CDR3nt: TGTGCCAGCTCACCACCTTCCGACTCCTATGGCTACACCTTC; CDR3aa: CASSPPSDSYGYTF
j_gene: TRBJ2-3; d_gene: NA; v_gene: TRBV28; abundance: many; CDR3nt: TGTGCCAGCAGACTAGAAGATACGCAGTATTTT; CDR3aa: CASRLEDTQYF
j_gene: TRBJ2-3; d_gene: TRBD1; v_gene: TRBV7-9; abundance: NA; CDR3nt: TGTGCCAGCAGCCTGCGGACAGGGGGTCCCACAGATACGCAGTATTTT; CDR3aa: CASSLRTGGPTDTQYF
j_gene: TRBJ1-5; d_gene: NA; v_gene: TRBV28; abundance: NA; CDR3nt: TGTGCCAGCAGAAAGGGGGGCTTCAGCCAGCCCCAGCATTTT; CDR3aa: CASRKGGFSQPQHF
j_gene: TRBJ1-4; d_gene: NA; v_gene: TRBV18; abundance: many; CDR3nt: TGTGCCAGCTCACCAGCCAGGCTGGATGAAAAACTGTTTTTT; CDR3aa: CASSPARLDEKLFF
j_gene: TRBJ2-1; d_gene: NA; v_gene: TRBV28; abundance: few; CDR3nt: TGTGCCAGCAGTTTTCAGGCCAGAGCCTACAATGAGCAGTTCTTC; CDR3aa: CASSFQARAYNEQFF